What follows are 18 T cell receptor beta chains derived from one specimen sequenced in a study of cytomegalovirus exposure and HLA in healthy donors. It was with 60 Vbeta and 13 Jbeta primers that the PCR ran. Measured with immunoSEQ multiplex PCR; TCRdb has only the in-frame clones, and not every one. Of under 45,000 clones in the sample, over 60% were seen once. The sequenced sample was PBMCs. The origin of the receptors is a man under 40 in good health and CMV-seronegative.

This clone is a singleton in its sample. This chain uses TRBV5-1 with TRBJ1-1; 8 nucleotides agree with TRBD1. The CDR3 extends over 14 amino acids. Germline assignment: CDR1 SGHRS and CDR2 YFSETQ. Germline trimming cut 5 bases from V and 6 bases from J; bases unmatched to any gene: 9. The CDR3 nucleotides read TGCGCCAGCAGAAGGCCAGGGGGCTCCCCTGAAGCTTTCTTT. Translating it yields CASRRPGGSPEAFF.

This clone was seen only a few times. V usage is TRBV6-5 and J usage is TRBJ2-7; TRBD2 matches at 9 bases. The ends lost 0 bases at V and 2 bases at J; junction bases unmatched: 5. This CDR3 has 16 amino acids. Germline V gives CDR1 MNHEY, CDR2 SVGAGI. CDR3 sequence reads: CASSYSFAGGTYEQYF. CDR3 bases: TGTGCCAGCAGTTACTCGTTCGCGGGGGGGACCTACGAGCAGTACTTC.

The V gene is TRBV18, the J gene TRBJ2-7, with a tentative D call TRBD1 (5 bases). CDR3 length: 14 residues. The germline gives CDR1 KGHSH, CDR2 LQKENI. The ends were cut back, 1 base at V and 3 bases at J, with 10 bases in the middle. The CDR3 here is CASSPLPGNYEQYF. The CDR3 DNA sequence: TGTGCCAGCTCACCACTGCCAGGGAACTACGAGCAGTACTTC.

The V gene is TRBV7-8, the J gene TRBJ2-6, with 8 bases fitting TRBD1. Germline CDR1 is SGHVS and CDR2 is FQNEAQ. V lost 4 bases to trimming and J lost 8 bases; unmatched junction nucleotides: 4. The CDR3 consists of 14 residues. The CDR3 protein is CASSYPGGTNVLTF. The CDR3 DNA reads TGTGCCAGCAGCTACCCAGGGGGCACCAACGTCCTGACTTTC.

This clone showed up just once. V gene TRBV10-2 combines with J gene TRBJ1-2; 11 bases align to TRBD1. The germline V gene has CDR1 WSHSY and CDR2 SAAADI. This CDR3 is built from 15 residues. Unmatched junction bases numbered 8, after V lost 5 bases and J lost 6 bases. The CDR3 DNA follows: TGCGCCAGCAGTCAATCGTGGGACAGGGGGAATGGCTACACCTTC. Protein: CASSQSWDRGNGYTF.

The chain links TRBV4-1 to TRBJ2-7; no clear D. Germline V lookup: CDR1 MGHRA, CDR2 YSYEKL. Trimming took off 4 bases at V and 3 bases at J, with 10 bases between the two ends. The CDR3 totals 13 residues. The CDR3 region is CASSPPGHYEQYF. DNA for the CDR3: TGCGCCAGCAGCCCCCCTGGGCACTACGAGCAGTACTTC.

V and J are TRBV5-1 and TRBJ2-7; TRBD1 aligns across 9 bases. The germline V gene encodes CDR1 SGHRS and CDR2 YFSETQ. The CDR3 extends over 14 amino acids. The trim removed 4 bases at V and 5 bases at J, leaving 7 bases unmatched. CDR3 protein: CASSTTGGNNEQYF. The CDR3 nucleotides read TGCGCCAGCAGCACCACAGGGGGCAACAACGAGCAGTACTTC. The full variable domain, completed using reference TRBV5-1 and TRBJ2-7, is KAGVTQTPRYLIKTRGQQVTLSCSPISGHRSVSWYQQTPGQGLQFLFEYFSETQRNKGNFPGRFSGRQFSNSRSEMNVSTLELGDSALYLCASSTTGGNNEQYFGPGTRLTVT.

The chain recombines TRBV2 with TRBJ2-7; D ambiguous. Trimming left V 11 bases short and J 0 bases short, with 20 bases between. The CDR3 covers 15 residues. Germline V CDR1 and CDR2: SNHLY, FYNNEI. CDR3: CARTPSRGNSYEQYF. For the CDR3, the DNA is TGTGCCCGAACCCCCTCTAGAGGCAACTCCTACGAGCAGTACTTC.

CDR3 DNA sequence: TGTGCCAGCAGTGAAGGGACAATAGGCTACGAGCAGTACTTC. Translated, it gives CASSEGTIGYEQYF. The chain combines TRBV2 with TRBJ2-7, with a possible D match to TRBD1 (5 bases). Deletions cut 1 base from V and 3 bases from J, with 10 bases between. The CDR3 has 14 residues. Germline CDR1 and CDR2: SNHLY and FYNNEI.

The count of this clone is one. The V and J genes are TRBV4-1 and TRBJ2-1; 7 positions match TRBD1. Germline trimming cut 3 bases from V and 8 bases from J; bases unmatched to any gene: 10. The CDR3 is made up of 15 amino acids. Germline-derived CDR1 and CDR2 are MGHRA and YSYEKL. In DNA, the CDR3 is TGCGCCAGCAGCCACCCCGAGGCCGACAGGGATGAGCAGTTCTTC. This sequence encodes CASSHPEADRDEQFF.

This clone showed up just once. The J gene is TRBJ1-5, the V gene TRBV4-1; TRBD1 matches at 7 bases. CDR3 length equals 16 residues. CDR1 and CDR2 from the germline V gene are MGHRA and YSYEKL. V shed 0 bases and J 5 bases; nucleotides not matched to a gene: 7. The CDR3 region is CASSQDGTANDQPQHF. The CDR3 bases are TGCGCCAGCAGCCAAGACGGGACAGCGAACGATCAGCCCCAGCATTTT.

The CDR3 bases are TGCGCCAGCAGCCTCCGGGACAGGGGGAGAGGTGAGCAGTTCTTC. Protein product: CASSLRDRGRGEQFF. The V and J genes are TRBV4-3 and TRBJ2-1; 11 bases map to TRBD1. This CDR3 comprises 15 residues. Losses at the gene ends were 4 bases for V and 9 bases for J; bases not matched to a gene: 8. Germline assignment: CDR1 LGHNA and CDR2 YSLEER.

This sequence joins TRBV28 and TRBJ1-2; the D gene is possibly TRBD1 (6 bases). CDR3 length equals 14 residues. The V end lost 7 bases, the J end lost 8 bases, and 20 bases lay between the germline ends. Germline loops: CDR1 MDHEN, CDR2 SYDVKM. The CDR3 nucleotides read TGTGCCAGCATCAGGTCGGGACAAGGTGGGGGCTACACCTTC. This encodes CASIRSGQGGGYTF.

This clone was detected only once. The CDR3 is CASSSQKAGTGELFF. DNA of the CDR3: TGTGCCAGCAGTTCCCAAAAAGCGGGGACCGGGGAGCTGTTTTTT. The chain combines TRBV7-2 with TRBJ2-2, with 7 bases fitting TRBD2. CDR1 and CDR2 (germline): SGHTA, FQGNSA. V lost 6 bases and J lost 5; bases outside the gene matches: 9. This CDR3 region has 15 residues.

This clone was seen only once. V gene TRBV10-1 combines with J gene TRBJ2-5, with TRBD2 identical over 8 bases. The germline V gene has CDR1 WNHNN and CDR2 SYGVQD (reference sequence). This CDR3 has 14 residues. V was clipped by 3 bases and J by 3 bases; unmatched bases: 3. This CDR3 is CASSEGTREETQYF. CDR3 in DNA: TGCGCCAGCAGTGAAGGGACTAGGGAAGAGACCCAGTACTTC.

The chain is built from TRBV7-6 and TRBJ1-1; D unresolved. This CDR3 comprises 13 residues. Germline V gene sequence: CDR1 SGHVS, CDR2 FNYEAQ. Between the trimmed V and J ends, which lost 9 bases and 1 base, there was a span of 12 bases. The CDR3 spells CASNGLGNTEAFF. The DNA of the CDR3 is TGTGCCAGTAACGGACTGGGGAACACTGAAGCTTTCTTT.

The V and J genes are TRBV27 and TRBJ1-1; D is uncertain. Germline CDR1 MNHEY, CDR2 SMNVEV (reference sequence). The CDR3 length is 14 residues. V was trimmed by 2 bases and J by 1 base, leaving 8 bases between them. CDR3 in DNA: TGTGCCAGCAGTTTACAACATACGAACACTGAAGCTTTCTTT. This gives the protein CASSLQHTNTEAFF.

The chain uses TRBV5-1 and TRBJ2-6; D is perhaps TRBD1 (6 bases). The CDR3 length is 16 residues. Trimming stripped 5 bases from V and 1 base from J, with 13 bases between. Germline lookup yields CDR1 SGHRS and CDR2 YFSETQ. The CDR3 coding sequence is TGCGCCAGCAGATCTGGGGGACAATCTGGGGCCAACGTCCTGACTTTC. Protein product: CASRSGGQSGANVLTF.